This T cell receptor (beta chain) was profiled in a study of Ad26.COV2.S vaccination and SARS-CoV-2 variants. The study's findings and limits: TCR breadth and depth estimates may have understated total T cell responses. It was found that vaccine and placebo recipients had similar non-spike TCR breadth. CD8+ and CD4+ T cells specific for spike reportedly responded with substantial breadth after vaccination.

V was shortened by 7 bases and J by 4 bases, with 19 bases between the two germline ends. Germline V gives CDR1 SEHNR, CDR2 FQNEAQ (reference sequence). The CDR3 has 15 amino acids. The data were produced by immunoSEQ multiplex PCR, yet TCRdb's version contains in-frame clones alone and is incomplete. The data show 300,000 to 450,000 clones, 92% seen once. As to this clone: Its antigen is not known.

The sequence derives from a human donor who had recovered from COVID-19. The J gene is TRBJ1-2, the V gene TRBV7-9, with D perhaps matching TRBD1 (5 bases). The sequences come from peripheral blood, collected after recovery from COVID-19. CDR3 residues: CASTPVTGESYGYTF. For the CDR3, the DNA is TGTGCCAGCACCCCCGTAACAGGAGAATCCTATGGCTACACCTTC.